This TCR beta chain was sequenced in a study of identical twins. TCRdb fed the 5' RACE reads into MiXCR, producing one record per CDR3 protein. The table includes more than 650,000 distinct CDR3 sequences, around 6% detected once. This CDR3 has 15 amino acids. Germline loops: CDR1 MNHEY, CDR2 SMNVEV (reference sequence). V dropped 0 bases and J dropped 5; count of bases not matched to a gene: 3. The clonotype originates from a man aged 18 to 29 in good health. Material for sequencing was naive T cells sorted from blood. This rearrangement joins TRBV27 to TRBJ2-7, with 11 bases aligning to TRBD2. The CDR3 nucleotides are TGTGCCAGCAGTTTATCGCTAGCGGGAGGACACGAGCAGTACTTC. Translation: CASSLSLAGGHEQYF.